The source of this T cell receptor beta chain is a study of blood T cell repertoires in COVID-19. Looking at the study overall: Collection of acute and convalescent COVID-19 samples took place in the United States, Italy and Spain. Sample material is recorded as cDNA or gDNA derived from T cells, B-cell-depleted T cells, or PBMCs.

The CDR3 covers 13 residues. Trimming took off 6 bases at V and 1 base at J, with 9 bases between the two ends. How the authors handled the data: Amplifying reference gene primers gave estimates of nucleated cell counts. Using immunoSEQ multiplex PCR, the repertoire was profiled, and TCRdb retains in-frame clones only, with some absent. For V, J and clone size, that table is used; D and trimming come from the DNA. The profile shows around 150,000 clones, roughly 89% of them singletons. Material: peripheral blood. The chain couples TRBV12-3 or TRBV12-4 to TRBJ1-1; maybe TRBD1 (5 bases). The source is a woman aged 60-70 years who had recovered from COVID-19. The DNA of the CDR3 is TGTGCCAGCAGACGCGACAGGAACACTGAAGCTTTCTTT. Amino acid sequence: CASRRDRNTEAFF.